These 20 T cell receptor beta chains came from one sample sequenced in a study of glioma-infiltrating T cells after dendritic cell vaccination. Clones were sequenced by immunoSEQ multiplex PCR, and TCRdb holds only the in-frame ones, with some missing. The sample yields 85,000 to 100,000 clones, roughly 85% seen once. Time point here: after dendritic cell vaccination, including at tumor progression/relapse. Sequencing used blood, obtained after dendritic cell vaccination. The source is a human donor with glioblastoma.

The chain carries TRBV7-6 and TRBJ2-1; 7 bases match TRBD1. CDR3 length: 13 amino acids. The trim removed 2 bases at V and 10 bases at J, leaving 5 bases unmatched. CDR1 is SGHVS and CDR2 is FNYEAQ in the germline V gene. CDR3 sequence (DNA): TGTGCCAGCAGCTTATTAGGGGGCACGGAGCAGTTCTTC. The encoded protein is CASSLLGGTEQFF.

V and J are TRBV15 and TRBJ2-4; 8 bases fit TRBD2. This CDR3 is 19 amino acids long. Germline V CDR1 and CDR2: LNHNV, YYDKDF (reference sequence). V lost 0 bases to trimming and J lost 5 bases; unmatched junction nucleotides: 15. The CDR3 spells CATSRETGGGAPPENIQYF. DNA for the CDR3: TGTGCCACCAGCAGAGAGACCGGGGGGGGAGCTCCACCCGAAAACATTCAGTACTTC.

V and J are TRBV7-2 and TRBJ2-1, with D perhaps matching TRBD2 (7 bases). Germline V gene lookup returns CDR1 SGHTA and CDR2 FQGNSA. The CDR3 totals 14 residues. Trimming left V 2 bases short and J 5 bases short, with 10 bases between. CDR3 region: CASSLRGGNNEQFF. In nucleotides, the CDR3 is TGTGCCAGCAGCTTAAGGGGGGGGAACAATGAGCAGTTCTTC.

The genes are TRBV7-3 and TRBJ2-1, with D possibly TRBD1 on 5 matching bases. Trimming shortened V by 3 bases and J by 1 base, and 7 bases separated the two germline ends. This CDR3 has 14 residues. Germline V gene sequence: CDR1 SGHTA, CDR2 FQGTGA. DNA for the CDR3: TGTGCCAGCAGCTTCACAGGTTCCTACAATGAGCAGTTCTTC. This encodes CASSFTGSYNEQFF.

V gene TRBV19 combines with J gene TRBJ2-1, with 14 nucleotides matching TRBD2. This CDR3 comprises 15 residues. CDR1 LNHDA and CDR2 SQIVND come from the germline V gene (reference sequence). The V gene end was trimmed by 5 bases and the J gene end by 10 bases; junction bases not matched to a gene: 7. DNA of the CDR3: TGTGCCAGTAGTCCCGGGACTAGCGGGGGTACCGAGCAGTTCTTC. Translated: CASSPGTSGGTEQFF.

The V call is TRBV9, the J call TRBJ2-5; 9 bases map to TRBD2. J lost 5 bases, V lost 2 bases, and 7 bases had no gene match. Germline CDR1 and CDR2: SGDLS and YYNGEE. The CDR3 sequence is 15 residues long. This CDR3 is CASSVVAGGPETQYF. DNA of the CDR3: TGTGCCAGCAGCGTGGTGGCGGGGGGGCCGGAGACCCAGTACTTC.

The V gene is TRBV5-1, the J gene TRBJ2-2; 10 positions agree with TRBD2. The J segment lost 4 bases and the V segment lost 0 bases, leaving 6 bases of the junction unmatched. CDR1 SGHRS and CDR2 YFSETQ come from the germline V gene. The CDR3 has 17 residues. The CDR3 region has the DNA TGCGCCAGCAGCTTGGATCCTAGCGGGAGTATCACCGGGGAGCTGTTTTTT. It specifies CASSLDPSGSITGELFF.

The chain employs TRBV7-2 and TRBJ2-1; 7 positions agree with TRBD2. Germline CDR1 SGHTA, CDR2 FQGNSA. Unmatched junction bases numbered 10, after V lost 4 bases and J lost 7 bases. The CDR3 extends over 15 amino acids. CDR3 loop: CASSWKVGGLNEQFF. The CDR3 DNA reads TGTGCCAGCAGCTGGAAGGTGGGAGGGTTAAATGAGCAGTTCTTC.

The rearrangement uses TRBV7-9 and TRBJ1-1; 8 nucleotides line up with TRBD1. Trimming at V came to 5 bases and at J to 7 bases, leaving 9 bases not matched to a gene. Germline V lookup: CDR1 SEHNR, CDR2 FQNEAQ (reference sequence). This CDR3 has 14 amino acids. CDR3 sequence (DNA): TGTGCCAGCAGCGCACGACAGGGGAACTATGAAGCTTTCTTT. It translates to CASSARQGNYEAFF. Complete variable domain (other parts from reference TRBV7-9 and TRBJ1-1): DTGVSQNPRHKITKRGQNVTFRCDPISEHNRLYWYRQTLGQGPEFLTYFQNEAQLEKSRLLSDRFSAERPKGSFSTLEIQRTEQGDSAMYLCASSARQGNYEAFFGQGTRLTVV.

The chain uses TRBV5-4 and TRBJ1-1; 8 bases agree with TRBD1. The CDR3 contains 14 residues. Looked up from germline, CDR1 is SGHNT and CDR2 is YYREEE (reference sequence). V trimming: 2 bases; J trimming: 7 bases; junction bases outside the gene matches: 7. The CDR3 coding sequence is TGTGCCAGCAGCTTAGGACAGGGACCAAATGAAGCTTTCTTT. Translation gives CASSLGQGPNEAFF.

This chain uses TRBV9 with TRBJ2-3, with 10 bases aligning to TRBD2. The germline gives CDR1 SGDLS, CDR2 YYNGEE. The junction had 4 bases not matched to a gene; V was cut back by 0 bases and J by 0 bases. This CDR3 comprises 17 residues. The CDR3: CASSVDLAGESTDTQYF. In nucleotides, the CDR3 is TGTGCCAGCAGCGTAGACCTAGCGGGAGAGAGCACAGATACGCAGTATTTT.

This chain links TRBV7-6 with TRBJ2-1, with 13 bases identical to TRBD2. V gave up 6 bases and J gave up 7 bases; unmatched junction bases: 6. The CDR3 is 15 residues long. Germline V CDR1 and CDR2: SGHVS, FNYEAQ. DNA for the CDR3: TGTGCCAGCAGTACACTAGCGGGAGGGATGAATGAGCAGTTCTTC. It codes for CASSTLAGGMNEQFF.

This clone has only one observation. The rearrangement uses TRBV30 and TRBJ1-2; unclear D gene. CDR3 size: 13 residues. The germline V gene encodes CDR1 GTSNPN and CDR2 SVGIG (reference sequence). V dropped 5 bases and J dropped 2 bases, with 12 bases sitting between them. CDR3 in DNA: TGTGCCTGGGGCTCGGGAGGGAACTATGGCTACACCTTC. Its translation: CAWGSGGNYGYTF.

The chain joins TRBV19 to TRBJ2-7; D gene ambiguous. This CDR3 is 12 amino acids long. Trimming removed 5 bases at V and 3 bases at J, with 8 bases between. Germline values: CDR1 LNHDA, CDR2 SQIVND (reference sequence). The CDR3 nucleotides read TGTGCCAGTAGTGGCGAGGACTACGAGCAGTACTTC. Translating it yields CASSGEDYEQYF.

The CDR3 sequence is CSASLLNEQFF. CDR3 DNA: TGCAGTGCTAGCCTCCTCAATGAGCAGTTCTTC. V gene TRBV20-1 combines with J gene TRBJ2-1; D is ambiguous. The CDR3 spans 11 residues. CDR1 DFQATT and CDR2 SNEGSKA come from the germline V gene (reference sequence). V was cut by 3 bases and J by 6 bases, with 6 bases left in between.

This clone appeared a single time. The same CDR3 can be traced to other DNA sequences in this sample. Written as DNA, the CDR3 is TGTGCCAGCAGCCTGGGACAGAGAAACTACACCTTC. Its translation is CASSLGQRNYTF. The V and J genes are TRBV28 and TRBJ1-2; the match to TRBD1 covers 7 bases. V trimming: 6 bases; J trimming: 10 bases; junction bases outside the gene matches: 8. This CDR3 contains 12 residues. Germline loops: CDR1 MDHEN, CDR2 SYDVKM.

Points on this clone: At the DNA level, this CDR3 is encoded by other sequences in the same sample as well. This chain joins TRBV7-3 and TRBJ1-2; a weak D match, TRBD1 (5 bases). This CDR3 is 13 amino acids long. Trimming took 5 bases from V and 1 from J, leaving 8 bases between them. Germline assignment: CDR1 SGHTA and CDR2 FQGTGA. This CDR3 is CASSPDSNYGYTF. CDR3 coding DNA: TGTGCCAGCAGCCCAGACAGTAACTATGGCTACACCTTC. The full variable domain, with the rest looked up from reference TRBV7-3 and TRBJ1-2, is GAGVSQTPSNKVTEKGKYVELRCDPISGHTALYWYRQSLGQGPEFLIYFQGTGAADDSGLPNDRFFAVRPEGSVSTLKIQRTERGDSAVYLCASSPDSNYGYTFGSGTRLTVV.

The chain couples TRBV5-1 to TRBJ2-3; 7 nucleotides align to TRBD1. Germline CDR1 and CDR2: SGHRS and YFSETQ. Unmatched junction bases numbered 7, after V lost 2 bases and J lost 1 base. The CDR3 spans 16 residues. For the CDR3, the DNA is TGCGCCAGCAGCTTCGATAAAACAGGGGGCACAGATACGCAGTATTTT. It codes for CASSFDKTGGTDTQYF.

The chain couples TRBV7-9 to TRBJ1-5, with TRBD1 matching over 10 bases. The CDR3 spans 15 residues. Per the germline V gene, CDR1 is SEHNR and CDR2 is FQNEAQ (reference sequence). J lost 6 bases, V lost 4 bases, and 6 bases had no gene match. This CDR3 reads CASSSTGGAGQPQHF. As DNA, the CDR3 is TGTGCCAGCAGCTCGACAGGGGGCGCGGGTCAGCCCCAGCATTTT.

In DNA, the CDR3 is TGTGCCAGCAGCCCGACTTTGGGGATAGCGGGACAAGAGACCCAGTACTTC. Translated, it gives CASSPTLGIAGQETQYF. The V call is TRBV14, the J call TRBJ2-5, with 8 bases lining up with TRBD2. CDR1 SGHDN and CDR2 FVKESK come from the germline V gene. The ends lost 4 bases at V and 2 bases at J; junction bases unmatched: 12. The CDR3 has 17 amino acids.